Shown below are 16 T cell receptor beta chains from a single sample sequenced in a study of T cell repertoires in cytomegalovirus infection. TCRdb analysed the reads with MiXCR anew, one entry per CDR3 protein. The sample yields approximately 250,000 distinct CDR3 sequences, 8% to 9.5% seen once. Specimen: PBMCs. The receptor set was obtained from a human donor in good health (CMV status not recorded). Some clones in this sample may be carry-over from other donors' samples.

In this sample, this clonotype turned up many times. The chain couples TRBV27 to TRBJ1-5; D unresolved. CDR3 size: 13 residues. Germline CDR1 reads MNHEY; CDR2 reads SMNVEV (reference sequence). Deletions cut 6 bases from V and 3 bases from J, with 9 bases between. The CDR3 sequence: CASSPEANQPQHF. CDR3 nucleotide sequence: TGTGCCAGCAGCCCGGAAGCCAATCAGCCCCAGCATTTT.

This clonotype was seen many times. This CDR3 is CASSWTGPSGNTIYF. The CDR3 region has the DNA TGTGCCAGCAGCTGGACAGGGCCCTCTGGAAACACCATATATTTT. V is TRBV12-3 or TRBV12-4 and J is TRBJ1-3, with 8 bases aligning to TRBD1. The CDR3 contains 15 residues. V lost 6 bases to trimming and J lost 0 bases; unmatched junction nucleotides: 4.

The genes are TRBV12-5 and TRBJ2-1; 9 bases match TRBD2. Germline-derived CDR1 and CDR2 are LGHNT and FRNRAP. This CDR3 has 16 residues. V trimming: 0 bases; J trimming: 5 bases; junction bases outside the gene matches: 5. The CDR3, as DNA: TGTGCTAGTGGTTTGGTATCGGGACTAGCCAACAATGAGCAGTTCTTC. It translates to CASGLVSGLANNEQFF.

This clonotype was seen at least ten times. The genes are TRBV6-2 or TRBV6-3 and TRBJ1-1; D possibly corresponds to TRBD1 (6 bases). Germline V gene data show CDR1 as MNHEY and CDR2 as SVGEGT. CDR3 length: 13 amino acids. The ends were cut back, 6 bases at V and 3 bases at J, with 11 bases in the middle. CDR3 protein: CASSQDSYTEAFF. The CDR3 DNA reads TGTGCCAGCAGCCAGGACAGTTACACTGAAGCTTTCTTT.

V is TRBV5-1 and J is TRBJ2-1; TRBD2 aligns across 11 bases. This CDR3 contains 16 residues. Trimming removed 4 bases from V and 7 bases from J; junction bases left unmatched: 10. CDR1 is SGHRS and CDR2 is YFSETQ in the germline V gene. The CDR3 sequence: CASSPPRLAGINEQFF. In DNA, the CDR3 is TGCGCCAGCAGCCCACCCCGACTAGCGGGAATTAATGAGCAGTTCTTC.

This clonotype was counted at least ten times. This chain connects TRBV7-2 to TRBJ1-1, with TRBD1 identical over 9 bases. From germline, CDR1 is SGHTA and CDR2 FQGNSA. The CDR3 runs to 14 residues. Unmatched junction bases numbered 1, after V lost 4 bases and J lost 1 base. The CDR3 bases are TGTGCCAGCAGCTCGGACAGGGGGAACACTGAAGCTTTCTTT. Amino acids: CASSSDRGNTEAFF.

A few counts support this clonotype. This sequence joins TRBV28 and TRBJ2-1, with D maybe TRBD1 (5 bases). CDR3 size: 15 residues. V lost 2 bases to trimming and J lost 9 bases, with 17 bases between them. In germline, CDR1 is MDHEN, CDR2 SYDVKM. CDR3 sequence: CASSLAGKARREQFF. As DNA, the CDR3 is TGTGCCAGCAGTTTAGCAGGGAAGGCACGACGTGAGCAGTTCTTC.

At least ten counts were recorded for this clonotype. The rearrangement uses TRBV28 and TRBJ1-5, with 9 bases aligning to TRBD1. Germline V CDR1 and CDR2: MDHEN, SYDVKM. This CDR3 has 14 amino acids. Losses at the gene ends were 6 bases for V and 5 bases for J; bases not matched to a gene: 5. The CDR3 coding sequence is TGTGCCAGCAGGTCGGGACAGGGACATCAGCCCCAGCATTTT. Its protein is CASRSGQGHQPQHF.

This chain joins TRBV29-1 and TRBJ2-2, with D possibly matching TRBD1 (6 bases). This CDR3 comprises 16 residues. The V gene lost 0 bases and the J gene lost 2 bases, with 13 bases spanning the gap. Germline CDR1 SQVTM, CDR2 ANQGSEA. DNA of the CDR3: TGCAGCGTTGAAGATCTTAGGACAGCAAACACCGGGGAGCTGTTTTTT. Translating it yields CSVEDLRTANTGELFF.

With respect to this clonotype: This could be a read error, since a much larger clone is one nucleotide away. The chain recombines TRBV19 with TRBJ2-5; weak D call: TRBD1 (6 bases). Germline assignment: CDR1 LNHDA and CDR2 SQIVND (reference sequence). V lost 5 bases and J lost 1, with 14 bases in between. The CDR3 spans 15 residues. CDR3 nucleotide sequence: TGTGCCAGTAGTCCCCAGAGGGGGTTCCAAGAGACCCAGTACTTC. Protein product: CASSPQRGFQETQYF. Based on the CDR3 plus reference TRBV19 and TRBJ2-5, the full variable domain is DGGITQSPKYLFRKEGQNVTLSCEQNLNHDAMYWYRQDPGQGLRLIYYSQIVNDFQKGDIAEGYSVSREKKESFPLTVTSAQKNPTAFYLCASSPQRGFQETQYFGPGTRLLVL.

The sample holds many counts of this clonotype. V gene TRBV7-2 combines with J gene TRBJ1-2, with 11 bases matching TRBD1. V trimming: 5 bases; J trimming: 6 bases; junction bases outside the gene matches: 5. The CDR3 spans 14 residues. Germline CDR1 is SGHTA and CDR2 is FQGNSA. DNA for the CDR3: TGTGCCAGCAGCAGTGGACAGGGGGCAAATGGCTACACCTTC. Translating gives CASSSGQGANGYTF.

DNA for the CDR3: TGTGCCAGCAGCCAAGACGCCCGGACTAGCGGGGCCGCCGAGCCGCAGTATTTT. It translates to CASSQDARTSGAAEPQYF. The rearrangement links TRBV14 to TRBJ2-3, with 12 bases lining up with TRBD2. The V and J ends lost 0 bases and 10 bases, in that order; junction bases with no gene match: 14. In germline, CDR1 is SGHDN, CDR2 FVKESK. This CDR3 spans 18 amino acids.

V usage is TRBV18 and J usage is TRBJ1-1; possible D gene TRBD1, 5 bases. Trimming left V 8 bases short and J 1 base short, with 14 bases between. The length of the CDR3 is 14 residues. Germline-derived CDR1 and CDR2 are KGHSH and LQKENI. CDR3 sequence: CASARQKGNTEAFF. The CDR3 region has the DNA TGTGCCAGCGCGCGACAGAAAGGGAACACTGAAGCTTTCTTT.

Comments on this clonotype: Its ends do not fully match the called genes, so a read error is possible. The chain recombines TRBV5-3 with TRBJ2-3; 8 bases are a match to TRBD2. TRBV5-3 is marked as an open reading frame, function uncertain. The CDR3 contains 13 residues. CDR3 sequence reads: CASSSTSDETQYF. The DNA for the CDR3 is TGTGCCAGCAGCTCGACTAGCGACGAAACGCAGTATTTT.

This clonotype was found many times. The genes are TRBV14 and TRBJ1-6, with no clear D. Germline CDR1 SGHDN, CDR2 FVKESK. The CDR3 has 16 residues. V lost 0 bases, J lost 9 bases, and 15 bases lay in between. The DNA for the CDR3 is TGTGCCAGCAGCCAAGATTTAGTCTTGGTTGGTTCACCCCTCCACTTT. Residues: CASSQDLVLVGSPLHF.

This clonotype was found many times. This chain joins TRBV7-8 and TRBJ2-7; D uncertain. With 4 bases removed from V and 2 bases from J, the gap between germline ends came to 12 bases. CDR1 is SGHVS and CDR2 is FQNEAQ in the germline V gene. This CDR3 has 14 residues. DNA for the CDR3: TGTGCCAGCAGCTCCGATCTTTTAACCTACGAGCAGTACTTC. Translation gives CASSSDLLTYEQYF.